This is a list of T cell receptor beta chains from one sample in a study of T-cell reconstitution after alpha-beta-depleted transplantation in children. TCRdb recomputed calls from the PCR reads with MiXCR, one row per CDR3 protein. The sample holds about a million distinct CDR3 sequences, 25% to 30% seen once. Sequencing was performed on PBMCs, mostly from graft donor cells, taken 360 days after TCRalphabeta/CD19-depleted stem cell transplant. Receptor source: a boy in the first two years of life who had a stem cell transplant for SCID, so the T cells may come from the graft donor. Each CDR3 is given with its conserved first and last residue. The D gene is left open where the match is weak. The listing skips clone size in some rows; elsewhere it reads once, few, many or a size class.

cdr3_nt cdr3_aa v_call d_call clone_size j_call
TGTGCCAGCAGTTTGGTTTCCGCAGATACGCAGTATTTT CASSLVSADTQYF TRBV12-3/TRBV12-4 NA few TRBJ2-3
TGTGCCAGCAGCCCTGGGAAGTACGGAAACACCATATATTTT CASSPGKYGNTIYF TRBV6-1 NA NA TRBJ1-3
TGTGCCAGCAGCGCGAGCGGGGTGCCATACAATGAGCAGTTCTTC CASSASGVPYNEQFF TRBV9 TRBD2 few TRBJ2-1
TGTGCCAGCAGGTGGACAGGGGGTCGCGCCTACGAGCAGTACTTC CASRWTGGRAYEQYF TRBV28 TRBD1 NA TRBJ2-7
TGCAGTGCTTCCCGATCGCAGGGGGAGACCCAGTACTTC CSASRSQGETQYF TRBV20-1 NA few TRBJ2-5
TGTGCCAGCAGTTTATCCAGGGGATACACCGGGGAGCTGTTTTTT CASSLSRGYTGELFF TRBV27 NA few TRBJ2-2
TGTGCCACCAAGACTAGCGAAGACTACGAGCAGTACTTC CATKTSEDYEQYF TRBV12-3/TRBV12-4 TRBD2 NA TRBJ2-7
TGCAGTGCTAGCACAGGGTTTTACACAGATACGCAGTATTTT CSASTGFYTDTQYF TRBV20-1 NA NA TRBJ2-3
TGCAGTGCTAGAAAGCGGCAGGGCGGTCAGCCCCAGCATTTT CSARKRQGGQPQHF TRBV20-1 NA few TRBJ1-5
TGCGCCAGCAGTAAACAGGGTTTGGGGTACAATGAGCAGTTCTTC CASSKQGLGYNEQFF TRBV10-2 NA few TRBJ2-1
TGCAGCGTTGAGTGGGAGACCCAGTACTTC CSVEWETQYF TRBV29-1 NA NA TRBJ2-5
TGCGCCAGCAGCCACAATAATAACAATGAGCAGTTCTTC CASSHNNNNEQFF TRBV5-1 NA NA TRBJ2-1
TGCAGTGCCCGGGGACAGGATGTTATTGAAGCTTTCTTT CSARGQDVIEAFF TRBV20-1 TRBD1 NA TRBJ1-1
TGCAGCGCCTCGGACGGGGGGGGCGCTGAAGCTTTCTTT CSASDGGGAEAFF TRBV29-1 NA few TRBJ1-1
TGCGCCAGCAGCTTGGTCTCCGGAATCGATGCTGGGGAGCAGTACTTC CASSLVSGIDAGEQYF TRBV5-1 NA few TRBJ2-7
TGTGCCACCAGTGATACCCCCCCAATCGGGACCGGGGAGCTGTTTTTT CATSDTPPIGTGELFF TRBV24-1 NA NA TRBJ2-2
TGCAGTGCTAGATCGGGGACAGGGGCCTACAATGAGCAGTTCTTC CSARSGTGAYNEQFF TRBV20-1 TRBD1 NA TRBJ2-1
TGTGCCAGCAGTTTATTGAGATCTAACAATGAGCAGTTCTTC CASSLLRSNNEQFF TRBV12-3/TRBV12-4 NA few TRBJ2-1
TGCAGTGCTAGACGGGGGGTCCAAGAGACCCAGTACTTC CSARRGVQETQYF TRBV20-1 TRBD2 few TRBJ2-5
TGTGCCAGCAGCCCCACCCCTCTACTAGCGGGGGTATACAATGAGCAGTTCTTC CASSPTPLLAGVYNEQFF TRBV7-3 TRBD2 few TRBJ2-1
TGTGCCAGCAGTTTCGTTAGCACGGCGACCCAGTACTTC CASSFVSTATQYF TRBV12-3/TRBV12-4 NA few TRBJ2-5
TGTGCCACCAGGCCCCGAGAGAGCCAGCATTTT CATRPRESQHF TRBV15 NA NA TRBJ1-5
TGTGCCAGCAGCGGAGTCCGGGACAGGGTAAAAGAGACCCAGTACTTC CASSGVRDRVKETQYF TRBV7-9 TRBD1 NA TRBJ2-5
TGTGCCATCAGGACCGGGACTGAAATCTACGAGCAGTACTTC CAIRTGTEIYEQYF TRBV10-3 NA NA TRBJ2-7
TGTGCCAGCAGCTTGGGAGTGGGTGTAGCTAACTATGGCTACACCTTC CASSLGVGVANYGYTF TRBV5-6 NA NA TRBJ1-2
TGTGCCAGCAGTTTAGGTTGGCTAGCGGGGGAGCAGTTCTTC CASSLGWLAGEQFF TRBV12-3/TRBV12-4 TRBD2 once TRBJ2-1
TGTGCCAGCAGCCTAACCAGGACTAGCGGCACCGGGGAGCTGTTTTTT CASSLTRTSGTGELFF TRBV7-3 TRBD2 NA TRBJ2-2
TGTGCCAGCAGCTTAGCCGGGTGGCAGAGAAAGGGCCTCGCCACAGATACGCAGTATTTT CASSLAGWQRKGLATDTQYF TRBV11-1 NA NA TRBJ2-3
TGTGCCAGCAGCCCCTCTTGGGCCCAGTACTTC CASSPSWAQYF TRBV7-2 NA NA TRBJ2-5
TGTGCCAGCAGCGTACTGGGGGGGTCAGGGGAGCAGTACTTC CASSVLGGSGEQYF TRBV9 TRBD2 NA TRBJ2-7
TGTGCCAGCAGTTTAGGGGGTCAGGGGGTAACCAATCAGCCCCAGCATTTT CASSLGGQGVTNQPQHF TRBV12-3/TRBV12-4 TRBD1 NA TRBJ1-5
TGCGCCAGCAGCTTGGGCGGGACGGCTAATGAAAAACTGTTTTTT CASSLGGTANEKLFF TRBV5-1 NA many TRBJ1-4
TGCGCCAGCAGCTTGGAGCCAGTCAATGAAAAACTGTTTTTT CASSLEPVNEKLFF TRBV5-1 NA NA TRBJ1-4
TGTGCCAGCAGTTATGTGAGAGGCTATAGCAATCAGCCCCAGCATTTT CASSYVRGYSNQPQHF TRBV12-3/TRBV12-4 NA NA TRBJ1-5
TGTGCCAGCAGTTTACGCCCGCCGACTAGCGGGGGGGTATACAATGAGCAGTTCTTC CASSLRPPTSGGVYNEQFF TRBV27 TRBD2 few TRBJ2-1
TGTGCCAGCACCTTAGGAGGCGGCCCCAATGAGCAGTTCTTC CASTLGGGPNEQFF TRBV6-1 NA once TRBJ2-1
TGTGCCAGCAGCTTAGCTGCCAGACCTAGGGAGCGGAGGGACAATGAGCAGTTCTTC CASSLAARPRERRDNEQFF TRBV7-6 NA NA TRBJ2-1
TGCGCCAGCAGCTCCGGGACAGGGGGCCCCTACAATGAGCAGTTCTTC CASSSGTGGPYNEQFF TRBV5-1 TRBD1 NA TRBJ2-1
TGTGCCAGCAGTTACCAACGCCCCGGGCCAAGGAGCTCCTACGAGCAGTACTTC CASSYQRPGPRSSYEQYF TRBV6-5 NA NA TRBJ2-7
TGCGCCAGCAGCTTGGTACCGGTTCTCGGGGAGCTGTTTTTT CASSLVPVLGELFF TRBV5-1 NA few TRBJ2-2
TGCGCCAGCAGCTTGCCCGGACAGGGGGTGGATGAGCAGTTCTTC CASSLPGQGVDEQFF TRBV5-1 TRBD1 NA TRBJ2-1
TGTGCCAGCAGTTTCCGGGACAGGGTGAGAAAGTATGGCTACACCTTC CASSFRDRVRKYGYTF TRBV2 TRBD1 NA TRBJ1-2